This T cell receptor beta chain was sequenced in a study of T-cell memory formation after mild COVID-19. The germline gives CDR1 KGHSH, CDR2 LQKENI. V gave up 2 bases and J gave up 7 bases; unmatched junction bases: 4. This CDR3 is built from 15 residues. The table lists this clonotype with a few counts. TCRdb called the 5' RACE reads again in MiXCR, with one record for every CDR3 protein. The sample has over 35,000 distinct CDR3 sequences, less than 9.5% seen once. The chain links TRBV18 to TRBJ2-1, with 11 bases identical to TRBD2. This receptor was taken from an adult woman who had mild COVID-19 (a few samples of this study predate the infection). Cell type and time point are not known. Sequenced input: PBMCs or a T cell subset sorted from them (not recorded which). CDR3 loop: CASSPTSGGRNEQFF. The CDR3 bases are TGTGCCAGCTCACCAACTAGCGGGGGTCGGAATGAGCAGTTCTTC. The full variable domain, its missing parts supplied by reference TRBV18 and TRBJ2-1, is NAGVMQNPRHLVRRRGQEARLRCSPMKGHSHVYWYRQLPEEGLKFMVYLQKENIIDESGMPKERFSAEFPKEGPSILRIQQVVRGDSAAYFCASSPTSGGRNEQFFGPGTRLTVL.